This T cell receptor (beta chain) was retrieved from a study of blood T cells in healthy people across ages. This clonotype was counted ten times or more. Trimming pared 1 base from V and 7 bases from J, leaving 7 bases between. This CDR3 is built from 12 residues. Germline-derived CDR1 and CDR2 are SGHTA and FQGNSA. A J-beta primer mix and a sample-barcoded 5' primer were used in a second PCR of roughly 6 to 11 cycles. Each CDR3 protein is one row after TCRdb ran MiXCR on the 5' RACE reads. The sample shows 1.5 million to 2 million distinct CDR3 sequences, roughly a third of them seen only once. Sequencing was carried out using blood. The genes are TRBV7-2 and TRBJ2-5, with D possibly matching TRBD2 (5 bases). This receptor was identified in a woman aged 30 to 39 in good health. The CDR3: CASSLVRGTQYF. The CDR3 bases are TGTGCCAGCAGCTTAGTACGGGGGACCCAGTACTTC.